This T cell receptor (beta chain) was found in a study of blood T cell repertoires in COVID-19. Whole-study context: The analysed material was cDNA or gDNA that came from T cells, B-cell-depleted T cells, or PBMCs.

Clones were sequenced by immunoSEQ multiplex PCR, and TCRdb holds only the in-frame ones, with some missing. The profile shows 150,000 to 200,000 clones, 80% to 85% of them singletons. This CDR3 region has 13 residues. Germline loops: CDR1 MNHEY, CDR2 SVGAGI. V lost 6 bases and J lost 7, with 12 bases in between. V usage is TRBV6-5 and J usage is TRBJ1-4, with D unresolved. Sequencing input: peripheral blood. This TCR came from a woman older than 75 with active or convalescent COVID-19. The CDR3: CASRSPSSEKLFF. CDR3 in DNA: TGTGCCAGCAGATCCCCGTCCTCTGAAAAACTGTTTTTT.